These T cell receptor beta chains were read from a single sample in a study of T cell repertoires in cytomegalovirus infection. These receptors have no known antigen. TCRdb processed the reads anew with MiXCR; each CDR3 protein has one entry. The repertoire holds about 920,000 distinct CDR3 sequences, with 25% to 40% as singletons. This sample comprised cultured CD8+ T cells from PBMCs, obtained from culture after CMV antigen stimulation. Receptors were obtained from a human donor in good health (CMV status not recorded). Some clones in this sample may be carry-over from other donors' samples. CDR3s include the opening cysteine and the closing phenylalanine or tryptophan. A D gene is named only where the DNA matches it firmly. The size of a clone is reported for some rows only, either as once, few or many, or as a class for expanded clones.

TRBJ2-1	TRBD1	TRBV7-3	few	TGTGCCAGCAGCTCAGACAGGGGGCCAAATGAGCAGTTCTTC	CASSSDRGPNEQFF
TRBJ1-2	.	TRBV2	.	TGTGCCAGCAGTGAAGGGTCAGGCTACACCTTC	CASSEGSGYTF
TRBJ2-3	TRBD2	TRBV7-2	many	TGTGCCAGCAGCTTAGTTCTAGCGGGGGCCACAGATACGCAGTATTTT	CASSLVLAGATDTQYF
TRBJ1-2	TRBD1	TRBV7-9	.	TGTGCCAGCAGGCAGGACCGGGACAGAGTTAACTATGGCTACACCTTC	CASRQDRDRVNYGYTF
TRBJ2-2	TRBD1	TRBV7-3	once	TGTGCCAGCAGTCTGACAGGGGGCATGGCGAACACCGGGGAGCTGTTTTTT	CASSLTGGMANTGELFF
TRBJ1-6	TRBD1	TRBV12-3/TRBV12-4	.	TGTGCCAGCAGCGTCACAGGGGACGGTTCACCCCTCCACTTT	CASSVTGDGSPLHF
TRBJ1-1	.	TRBV19	.	TGTGCCAGTAGTATAGTCGGACCGAACACTGAAGCTTTCTTT	CASSIVGPNTEAFF
TRBJ1-2	.	TRBV19	few	TGTGCCAGCAGTCTGGGGGAGATGACAGTACTCTATGGCTACACCTTC	CASSLGEMTVLYGYTF
TRBJ1-4	.	TRBV5-5	once	TGTGCCAGCAGGTGGGGTGGAGGCGAAAAACTGTTTTTT	CASRWGGGEKLFF
TRBJ2-1	TRBD2	TRBV27	.	TGTGCCAGCAGCCGAGGGACTAGCAGGAGTGAGCAGTTCTTC	CASSRGTSRSEQFF
TRBJ1-2	TRBD1	TRBV7-2	many	TGTGCCAGCAGTGACGGACAGGTTATTCGGAGGGATGGCTACACCTTC	CASSDGQVIRRDGYTF
TRBJ2-3	.	TRBV27	few	TGTGCCAGCCGAACAGGCTCCAGCACAGATACGCAGTATTTT	CASRTGSSTDTQYF
TRBJ2-2	.	TRBV7-6	many	TGTGCCAGCAGCACGGGTGGTGCCGGGGAGCTGTTTTTT	CASSTGGAGELFF
TRBJ1-1	TRBD1	TRBV6-8	.	TGTGCCAGCAGGACACAGGGGGCAGGGTACACTGAAGCTTTCTTT	CASRTQGAGYTEAFF
TRBJ1-1	.	TRBV7-9	.	TGTGCCAGCAGCTTAGTGAGGGCCGCCGGTCCGAACACTGAAGCTTTCTTT	CASSLVRAAGPNTEAFF
TRBJ2-5	.	TRBV9	few	TGTGCCAGCAGCGTAGTCGGCGCGGGAGAGACCCAGTACTTC	CASSVVGAGETQYF
TRBJ2-1	.	TRBV2	.	TGTGCCAGCACCGCGCCTGGGAGTAACAATGAGCAGTTCTTC	CASTAPGSNNEQFF
TRBJ2-1	.	TRBV7-8	few	TGTGCCAGCAGCTTAGGTTCCGGGACACATCCTTACAATGAGCAGTTCTTC	CASSLGSGTHPYNEQFF
TRBJ2-2	.	TRBV27	many	TGTGCCAGCAGTCTTACAGGGCAGAGGGACACCGGGGAGCTGTTTTTT	CASSLTGQRDTGELFF
TRBJ1-2	TRBD1	TRBV6-2/TRBV6-3	few	TGTGCCAGCAGTTACAATACCGGGACAGTTGGCTACACCTTC	CASSYNTGTVGYTF
TRBJ1-2	.	TRBV6-6	few	TGTGCCAGCAGTGACTTGGGGGCATATGGCTACACCTTC	CASSDLGAYGYTF
TRBJ1-1	.	TRBV5-8	.	TGTGCCAGCAGCTGGGGGGGTATCGCTGAAGCTTTCTTT	CASSWGGIAEAFF
TRBJ2-1	.	TRBV6-6	.	TGTGCCAGCAGTTACTCGAGGCTCTTCGAGTACAATGAGCAGTTCTTC	CASSYSRLFEYNEQFF
TRBJ1-1	.	TRBV6-1	few	TGTGCCAGCAGTGAAGAGTGGTCGAACACTGAAGCTTTCTTT	CASSEEWSNTEAFF
TRBJ1-1	.	TRBV20-1	.	TGCAGTGCCTATCGGGGCGAGATGAACACTGAAGCTTTCTTT	CSAYRGEMNTEAFF
TRBJ2-5	.	TRBV6-5	.	TGTGCCAGCAGTTACGTAAGCGGATCCTCCAGGTCAGAGACCCAGTACTTC	CASSYVSGSSRSETQYF
TRBJ2-6	.	TRBV7-9	few	TGTGCCAGCAGCTACAGGGATAGTGGGGCCAACGTCCTGACTTTC	CASSYRDSGANVLTF
TRBJ1-1	.	TRBV4-1	.	TGCGCCAGCAGCCTTTCCACTCAGGATACTACTGAAGCTTTCTTT	CASSLSTQDTTEAFF
TRBJ1-2	.	TRBV7-9	.	TGTGCCAGCAGCTTACCCGGAACCTCGGGTGGCTACACCTTC	CASSLPGTSGGYTF
TRBJ1-3	.	TRBV12-3/TRBV12-4	few	TGTGCCATCGAAGACGCCTCTGGAAACACCATATATTTT	CAIEDASGNTIYF
TRBJ2-5	TRBD1	TRBV3-1	few	TGTGCCAGCAGCCAAGCCGGGACAGCTCAAGAGACCCAGTACTTC	CASSQAGTAQETQYF
TRBJ2-3	.	TRBV7-9	few	TGTGCCAGCAGCTTTGACAGGTCAGCAGATACGCAGTATTTT	CASSFDRSADTQYF
TRBJ1-1	.	TRBV7-8	many	TGTGCCAGCAGCTTAAAGGCTTTATCCACTGAAGCTTTCTTT	CASSLKALSTEAFF
TRBJ2-3	.	TRBV7-8	many	TGTGCCAGCAGCTTAGATGGGACCGCGCTAGATACGCAGTATTTT	CASSLDGTALDTQYF
TRBJ2-1	.	TRBV27	.	TGTGCCAGCAGAGTAAGCTTCCTCAATGAGCAGTTCTTC	CASRVSFLNEQFF
TRBJ2-1	.	TRBV10-3	.	TGTGCCATCAGTCCATGGGGGTCGGGACTCCACTACAATGAGCAGTTCTTC	CAISPWGSGLHYNEQFF
TRBJ1-1	TRBD1	TRBV7-6	few	TGTGCCAGCAGCTTAGAAGACAGGGCGGGAGTGAACACTGAAGCTTTCTTT	CASSLEDRAGVNTEAFF
TRBJ2-5	.	TRBV7-2	many	TGTGCCAGCAGCTTAGTGGACTACCCCCAAGAGACCCAGTACTTC	CASSLVDYPQETQYF
TRBJ2-7	.	TRBV4-1	.	TGCGCCAGCAGCCAAGGAACCCTGGGCTCCTACGAGCAGTACTTC	CASSQGTLGSYEQYF
TRBJ2-1	.	TRBV20-1	few	TGCAGTGCTAGGCCGCGGGACTTCAGCTCCTACAATGAGCAGTTCTTC	CSARPRDFSSYNEQFF
TRBJ1-1	.	TRBV12-5	.	TGTGCTAGTGGTTTGCCTGGGGGGGTGAACACTGAAGCTTTCTTT	CASGLPGGVNTEAFF
TRBJ2-5	TRBD1	TRBV7-9	few	TGTGCCAGCAGCATCCCCAGGGACAGGCCCGAAGAGACCCAGTACTTC	CASSIPRDRPEETQYF
TRBJ2-7	.	TRBV20-1	.	TGCAGTGCCAAAGGACCGACAGATAAATACGAGCAGTACTTC	CSAKGPTDKYEQYF
TRBJ2-1	TRBD2	TRBV12-3/TRBV12-4	few	TGTGCCAGCACGCGGGTCGGGGGGGAGGTTGAGCAGTTCTTC	CASTRVGGEVEQFF
TRBJ1-2	TRBD1	TRBV10-3	.	TGTGCCATAACATCATTGGACAGGAATGATGGCTACACCTTC	CAITSLDRNDGYTF
TRBJ2-1	.	TRBV25-1	many	TGTGCCAGCAGTGATTGGGGGGCTTCTTCGTTCTTC	CASSDWGASSFF
TRBJ2-5	.	TRBV6-5	.	TGTGCCAGCAGTCCGTCGACAGGAGTACAAGAGACCCAGTACTTC	CASSPSTGVQETQYF
TRBJ2-5	TRBD2	TRBV29-1	.	TGCAGCGTCTCTGAGACTAGCGGGGGGGGAGAGACCCAGTACTTC	CSVSETSGGGETQYF
TRBJ2-7	TRBD1	TRBV13	.	TGTGCCAGCAGCCCTGGGTCGGGACAGGGGTATGGCGAGCAGTACTTC	CASSPGSGQGYGEQYF
TRBJ1-5	TRBD1	TRBV6-1	.	TGTGCCAGCAGTGAAGGGGTCAGGGGGCCAGGAAATCAGCCCCAGCATTTT	CASSEGVRGPGNQPQHF
TRBJ2-5	.	TRBV7-2	many	TGTGCCAGCAGCGATCGGGGCCAAGAGACCCAGTACTTC	CASSDRGQETQYF